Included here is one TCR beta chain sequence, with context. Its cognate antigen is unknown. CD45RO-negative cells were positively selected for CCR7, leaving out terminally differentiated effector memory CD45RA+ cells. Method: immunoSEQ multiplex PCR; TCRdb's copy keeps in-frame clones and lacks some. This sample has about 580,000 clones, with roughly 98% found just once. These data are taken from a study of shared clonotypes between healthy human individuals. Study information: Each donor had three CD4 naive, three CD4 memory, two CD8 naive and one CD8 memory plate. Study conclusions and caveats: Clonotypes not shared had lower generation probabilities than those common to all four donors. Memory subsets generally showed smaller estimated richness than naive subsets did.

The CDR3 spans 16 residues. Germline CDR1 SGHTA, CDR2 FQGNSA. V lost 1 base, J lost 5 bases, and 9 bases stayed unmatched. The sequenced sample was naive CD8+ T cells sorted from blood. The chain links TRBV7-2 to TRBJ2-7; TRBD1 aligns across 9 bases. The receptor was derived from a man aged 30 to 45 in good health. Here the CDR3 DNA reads TGTGCCAGCAGCTTAGTAAACTGGGACAGGGAGAACGAGCAGTACTTC. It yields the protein CASSLVNWDRENEQYF.